Below are 17 T cell receptor beta chains sequenced from a single sample in a study of blood T cell repertoires in COVID-19. Clones were read by immunoSEQ multiplex PCR, and TCRdb kept only the in-frame ones, dropping some. Among about 200,000 clones listed, 80% to 90% were seen once. Material: PBMCs or T cells enriched from blood (not recorded which). Receptor source: a woman aged 18-29 years who had recovered from COVID-19.

The V and J genes are TRBV12-5 and TRBJ1-5; D is perhaps TRBD1 (6 bases). The CDR3 loop spans 14 amino acids. Germline assignment: CDR1 LGHNT and CDR2 FRNRAP. Trimming removed 5 bases at V and 4 bases at J, with 12 bases between. DNA of the CDR3: TGTGCTAGTGGTCCTGGACAGTTTAATCAGCCCCAGCATTTT. It is translated as CASGPGQFNQPQHF. Filled out from reference TRBV12-5 and TRBJ1-5, the complete variable domain reads DARVTQTPRHKVTEMGQEVTMRCQPILGHNTVFWYRQTMMQGLELLAYFRNRAPLDDSGMPKDRFSAEMPDATLATLKIQPSEPRDSAVYFCASGPGQFNQPQHFGDGTRLSIL.

This rearrangement joins TRBV6-5 to TRBJ1-4, with TRBD1 identical over 8 bases. Germline V gives CDR1 MNHEY, CDR2 SVGAGI. This CDR3 is built from 14 residues. The junction had 4 bases not matched to a gene; V was cut back by 4 bases and J by 6 bases. The CDR3 coding sequence is TGTGCCAGCAGTTCCAGGGGGCTGGATGAAAAACTGTTTTTT. It specifies CASSSRGLDEKLFF.

For the CDR3, the DNA is TGTGCCAGCAGCGTAGGGCTGGGGCCCGAGGAGACCCAGTACTTC. This codes for CASSVGLGPEETQYF. The chain links TRBV9 to TRBJ2-5; tentative D call: TRBD1 (5 bases). CDR3 length equals 15 residues. From germline, CDR1 is SGDLS and CDR2 YYNGEE. V was trimmed by 0 bases and J by 5 bases, leaving 14 bases between them.

This sequence joins TRBV30 and TRBJ1-2; TRBD1 matches 8 bases. J lost 6 bases, V lost 5 bases, and 8 bases had no gene match. This CDR3 has 13 residues. Germline loops: CDR1 GTSNPN, CDR2 SVGIG (reference sequence). The CDR3 is CAWGWTGTDGYTF. In DNA form, the CDR3 reads TGTGCCTGGGGCTGGACAGGGACCGATGGCTACACCTTC.

V is TRBV10-2 and J is TRBJ1-3; TRBD1 matches 7 bases. Germline-derived CDR1 and CDR2 are WSHSY and SAAADI. This CDR3 has 14 amino acids. The V gene end was trimmed by 8 bases and the J gene end by 6 bases; junction bases not matched to a gene: 10. The CDR3 loop reads CASLHDRVENTIYF. The DNA of the CDR3 is TGCGCCAGCCTGCATGACAGGGTGGAAAACACCATATATTTT.

A single count supports this clone. The chain carries TRBV27 and TRBJ1-4; maybe TRBD1 (6 bases). Between the trimmed V and J ends, which lost 6 bases and 6 bases, there was a span of 11 bases. In germline, CDR1 is MNHEY, CDR2 SMNVEV (reference sequence). The CDR3 has 13 residues. This CDR3 reads CASSLTGDEKLFF. The CDR3 DNA reads as TGTGCCAGCAGCCTGACAGGTGATGAAAAACTGTTTTTT.

This clone was seen just once. The chain combines TRBV4-1 with TRBJ1-1; D call uncertain. The CDR3 spans 15 residues. V lost 0 bases and J 7 bases, leaving 15 bases between the germline ends. The germline gives CDR1 MGHRA, CDR2 YSYEKL. CDR3 loop: CASSQDRISLGEAFF. In DNA form, the CDR3 reads TGCGCCAGCAGCCAAGATAGGATTTCCCTAGGTGAAGCTTTCTTT.

The rearrangement links TRBV13 to TRBJ2-7, with 9 bases identical to TRBD1. V shed 5 bases, J shed 4 bases, and the junction held 6 bases outside the gene matches. Per the germline V gene, CDR1 is PRHDT and CDR2 is FYEKMQ (reference sequence). This CDR3 has 14 amino acids. The chain's CDR3 is CASSLYRGRYEQYF. The CDR3 nucleotides are TGTGCCAGCAGCCTTTACAGGGGGCGGTACGAGCAGTACTTC.

The CDR3 region has the DNA TGTGCCAGCAGCTCTCACCTCGACGGGACAGACTACACAGATACGCAGTATTTT. This codes for CASSSHLDGTDYTDTQYF. V usage is TRBV13 and J usage is TRBJ2-3; 7 bases map to TRBD1. CDR1 is PRHDT, CDR2 FYEKMQ, per germline (reference sequence). The CDR3 sequence is 18 residues long. V shed 4 bases, J shed 2 bases, and the junction held 15 bases outside the gene matches.

V usage is TRBV4-1 and J usage is TRBJ2-7; 7 bases fit TRBD1. With 3 bases clipped from V and 4 bases from J, the junction kept 6 bases outside the gene matches. CDR1 and CDR2 (germline): MGHRA, YSYEKL. This CDR3 comprises 14 residues. For the CDR3, the DNA is TGCGCCAGCAGCCAGGGGACAGAGCAGTACGAGCAGTACTTC. This encodes CASSQGTEQYEQYF.

J is TRBJ2-7 and V is TRBV6-4, with a tentative D call TRBD1 (5 bases). The CDR3 loop spans 14 amino acids. Germline CDR1 MRHNA, CDR2 SNTAGT. V dropped 3 bases and J dropped 4 bases, with 13 bases sitting between them. CDR3 coding DNA: TGTGCCAGCAGTGAAAGTAGGTCAGGGTACGAGCAGTACTTC. Translated, it gives CASSESRSGYEQYF.

This rearrangement joins TRBV12-3 or TRBV12-4 to TRBJ2-3; 7 bases map to TRBD2. V shed 7 bases, J shed 5 bases, and the junction held 6 bases outside the gene matches. CDR3 length equals 13 residues. CDR3 loop: CASIGGGRDTQYF. CDR3 nucleotide sequence: TGTGCCAGCATTGGGGGGGGAAGAGATACGCAGTATTTT.

The chain is built from TRBV7-2 and TRBJ1-1; D call uncertain. There are 14 residues in the CDR3. V shed 2 bases and J shed 5 bases, with 12 bases lying between them. Germline V gene sequence: CDR1 SGHTA, CDR2 FQGNSA. The CDR3 reads CASSLNAGFTEAFF. CDR3 nucleotides: TGTGCCAGCAGCTTAAATGCGGGTTTTACTGAAGCTTTCTTT.

The J gene is TRBJ2-4, the V gene TRBV19, with a weak D call TRBD1 (5 bases). Trimming pared 5 bases from V and 6 bases from J, leaving 14 bases between. This CDR3 is 14 amino acids long. Germline V lookup: CDR1 LNHDA, CDR2 SQIVND (reference sequence). This CDR3 reads CASSPSRQRNIQYF. CDR3 in DNA: TGTGCCAGTAGTCCCAGCCGACAGAGAAACATTCAGTACTTC.

The V gene is TRBV4-2, the J gene TRBJ2-7, with D maybe TRBD2 (5 bases). V was cut by 0 bases and J by 4 bases, with 13 bases left in between. The CDR3 is made up of 15 amino acids. From germline, CDR1 is LGHNA and CDR2 YNFKEQ. The CDR3, as DNA: TGTGCCAGCAGCCAAGACGTAGCTAGCCCATACGAGCAGTACTTC. Amino acid sequence: CASSQDVASPYEQYF.

The chain is built from TRBV6-5 and TRBJ1-2; D might be TRBD1 (5 bases). Germline V lookup: CDR1 MNHEY, CDR2 SVGAGI. The CDR3 runs to 15 residues. V was pared by 5 bases and J by 6 bases, with 19 bases between. The CDR3: CASSTRDSQRHGYTF. The CDR3 DNA reads as TGTGCCAGCAGTACGCGGGACTCCCAACGGCATGGCTACACCTTC.

V is TRBV3-1 (or the pseudogene TRBV3-2) and J is TRBJ1-2; 8 bases are a match to TRBD1. Germline V gives CDR1 LGHDT, CDR2 YNNKEL (reference sequence). V lost 1 base and J lost 8; bases outside the gene matches: 9. The CDR3 contains 15 residues. CDR3 sequence reads: CASSQGSQGGRGYTF. The DNA of the CDR3 is TGTGCCAGCAGCCAAGGCTCACAGGGGGGAAGGGGCTACACCTTC.